This TCR beta chain was found in a study of technical replicates of blood from several donors. The repertoire was sequenced with immunoSEQ multiplex PCR; TCRdb's copy has only in-frame clones and lacks some. The sample has under 95,000 clones, roughly 94% seen once. Germline CDR1 is SGHVS and CDR2 is FQNEAQ. The CDR3 runs 19 residues. The V and J ends lost 2 bases and 0 bases, in that order; junction bases with no gene match: 10. J is TRBJ2-7 and V is TRBV7-8; 13 positions match TRBD2. The source of this sequence is a human donor in good health. Sequenced: T cells isolated from PBMCs. The CDR3 region has the DNA TGTGCCAGCAGCTTATTTATGCGACTAGCGGGGGGCTCCTCCTACGAGCAGTACTTC. As protein: CASSLFMRLAGGSSYEQYF. The full variable domain, its missing parts supplied by reference TRBV7-8 and TRBJ2-7, is GAGVSQSPRYKVAKRGQDVALRCDPISGHVSLFWYQQALGQGPEFLTYFQNEAQLDKSGLPSDRFFAERPEGSVSTLKIQRTQQEDSAVYLCASSLFMRLAGGSSYEQYFGPGTRLTVT.